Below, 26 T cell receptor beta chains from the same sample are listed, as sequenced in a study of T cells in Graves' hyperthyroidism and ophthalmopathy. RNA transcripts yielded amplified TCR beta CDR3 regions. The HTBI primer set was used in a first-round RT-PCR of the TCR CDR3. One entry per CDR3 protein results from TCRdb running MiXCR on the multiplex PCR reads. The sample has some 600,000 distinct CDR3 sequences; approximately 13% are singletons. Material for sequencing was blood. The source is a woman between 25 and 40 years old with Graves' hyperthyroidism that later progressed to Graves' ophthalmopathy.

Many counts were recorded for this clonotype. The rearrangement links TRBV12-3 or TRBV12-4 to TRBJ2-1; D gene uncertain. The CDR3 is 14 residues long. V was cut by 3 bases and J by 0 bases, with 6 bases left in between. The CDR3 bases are TGTGCCAGCAGTTTGGAGAGCTCCTACAATGAGCAGTTCTTC. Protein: CASSLESSYNEQFF.

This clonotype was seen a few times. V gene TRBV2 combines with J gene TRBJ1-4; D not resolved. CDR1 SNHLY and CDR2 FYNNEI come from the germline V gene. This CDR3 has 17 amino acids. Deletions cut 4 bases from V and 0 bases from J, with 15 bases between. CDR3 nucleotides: TGTGCCAGCAGTGTATCCGTCAGAGATGCAACTAATGAAAAACTGTTTTTT. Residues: CASSVSVRDATNEKLFF.

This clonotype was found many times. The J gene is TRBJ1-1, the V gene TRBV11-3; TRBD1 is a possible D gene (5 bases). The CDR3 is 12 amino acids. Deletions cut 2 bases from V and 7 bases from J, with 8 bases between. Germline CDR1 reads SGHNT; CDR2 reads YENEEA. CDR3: CASSLRGNEAFF. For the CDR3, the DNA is TGTGCCAGCAGCTTACGGGGGAATGAAGCTTTCTTT.

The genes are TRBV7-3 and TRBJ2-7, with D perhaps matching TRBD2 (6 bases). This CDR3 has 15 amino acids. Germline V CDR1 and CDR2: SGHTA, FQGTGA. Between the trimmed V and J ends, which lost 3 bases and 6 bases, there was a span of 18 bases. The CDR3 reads CASSLYRDLTSEQYF. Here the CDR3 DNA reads TGTGCCAGCAGCTTGTACCGGGACTTAACCAGCGAGCAGTACTTC. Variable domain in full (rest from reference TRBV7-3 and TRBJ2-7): GAGVSQTPSNKVTEKGKYVELRCDPISGHTALYWYRQSLGQGPEFLIYFQGTGAADDSGLPNDRFFAVRPEGSVSTLKIQRTERGDSAVYLCASSLYRDLTSEQYFGPGTRLTVT.

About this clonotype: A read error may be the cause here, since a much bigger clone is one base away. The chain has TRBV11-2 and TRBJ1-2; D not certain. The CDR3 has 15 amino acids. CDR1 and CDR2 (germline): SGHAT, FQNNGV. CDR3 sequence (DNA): TGTGCCAGCAGCCAAGATCGTGGAGTCAACTCTGGCTACACCTTC. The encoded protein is CASSQDRGVNSGYTF.

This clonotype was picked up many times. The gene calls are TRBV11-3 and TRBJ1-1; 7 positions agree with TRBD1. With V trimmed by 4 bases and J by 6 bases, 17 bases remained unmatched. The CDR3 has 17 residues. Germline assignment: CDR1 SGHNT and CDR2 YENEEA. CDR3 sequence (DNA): TGTGCCAGCAGCTCTTACGCCTCAAGTCGACAGGGCCCTGAAGCTTTCTTT. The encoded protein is CASSSYASSRQGPEAFF.

Written as DNA, the CDR3 is TGCAGTGCTAGAGACAGGGGCTCCCCTCAGCCCCAGCATTTT. It translates to CSARDRGSPQPQHF. This chain uses TRBV20-1 with TRBJ1-5, with D maybe TRBD1 (6 bases). The germline gives CDR1 DFQATT, CDR2 SNEGSKA (reference sequence). V was pared by 0 bases and J by 6 bases, with 12 bases between. This CDR3 is built from 14 residues.

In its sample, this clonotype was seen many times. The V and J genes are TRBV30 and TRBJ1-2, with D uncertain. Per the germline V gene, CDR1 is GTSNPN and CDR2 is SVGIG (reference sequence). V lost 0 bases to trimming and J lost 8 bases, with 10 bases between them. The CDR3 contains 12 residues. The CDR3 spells CAWSVQRSGYTF. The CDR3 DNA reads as TGTGCCTGGAGTGTACAGCGAAGCGGCTACACCTTC.

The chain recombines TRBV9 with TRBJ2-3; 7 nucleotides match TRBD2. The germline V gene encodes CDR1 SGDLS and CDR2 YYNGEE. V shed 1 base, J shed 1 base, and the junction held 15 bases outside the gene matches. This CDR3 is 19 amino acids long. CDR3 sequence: CASSVLLAAYPKRTDTQYF. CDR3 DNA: TGTGCCAGCAGCGTATTGCTAGCGGCTTACCCGAAACGCACAGATACGCAGTATTTT.

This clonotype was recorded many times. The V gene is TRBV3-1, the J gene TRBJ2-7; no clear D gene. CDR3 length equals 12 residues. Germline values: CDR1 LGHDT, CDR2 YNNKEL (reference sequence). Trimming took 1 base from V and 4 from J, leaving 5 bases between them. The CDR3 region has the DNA TGTGCCAGCAGCCAAGGCAGATACGAGCAGTACTTC. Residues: CASSQGRYEQYF.

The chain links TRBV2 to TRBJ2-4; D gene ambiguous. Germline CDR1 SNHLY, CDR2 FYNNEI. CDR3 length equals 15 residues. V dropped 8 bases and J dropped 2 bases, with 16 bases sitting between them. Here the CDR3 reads CASSLGGATKNIQYF. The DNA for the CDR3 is TGTGCCAGCTCACTCGGCGGTGCAACCAAAAACATTCAGTACTTC.

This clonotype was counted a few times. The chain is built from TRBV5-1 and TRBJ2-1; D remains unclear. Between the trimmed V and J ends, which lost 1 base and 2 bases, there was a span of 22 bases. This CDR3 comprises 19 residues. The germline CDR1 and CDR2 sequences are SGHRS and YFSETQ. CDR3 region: CASSLRASQIVSPYNEQFF. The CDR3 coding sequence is TGCGCCAGCAGCTTGAGAGCTAGTCAGATAGTGAGCCCCTACAATGAGCAGTTCTTC.

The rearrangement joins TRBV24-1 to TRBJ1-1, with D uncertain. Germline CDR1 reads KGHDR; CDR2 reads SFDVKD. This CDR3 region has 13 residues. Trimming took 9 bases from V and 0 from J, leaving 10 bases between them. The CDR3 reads CATADGLNTEAFF. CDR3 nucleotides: TGTGCCACCGCCGACGGACTGAACACTGAAGCTTTCTTT.

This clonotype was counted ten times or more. The CDR3 nucleotides read TGCAGTGCTAGAGATCTGGTAGCGGACACCTACGAGCAGTACTTC. Protein product: CSARDLVADTYEQYF. The gene calls are TRBV20-1 and TRBJ2-7; maybe TRBD2 (6 bases). CDR1 and CDR2 from the germline V gene are DFQATT and SNEGSKA (reference sequence). The CDR3 length is 15 residues. Trimming took off 0 bases at V and 2 bases at J, with 14 bases between the two ends.

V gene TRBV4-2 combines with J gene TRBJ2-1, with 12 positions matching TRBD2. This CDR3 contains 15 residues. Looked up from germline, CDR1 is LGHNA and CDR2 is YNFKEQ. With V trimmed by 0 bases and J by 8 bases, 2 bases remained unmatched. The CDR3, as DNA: TGTGCCAGCAGCCAAGATCGGACTAGCGGGGATGAGCAGTTCTTC. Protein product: CASSQDRTSGDEQFF.

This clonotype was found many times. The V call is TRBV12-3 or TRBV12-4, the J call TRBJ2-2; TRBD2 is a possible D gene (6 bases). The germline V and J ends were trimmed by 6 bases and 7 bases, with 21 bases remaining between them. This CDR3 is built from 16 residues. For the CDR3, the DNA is TGTGCCAGCAGCGGCCTCCCAGGGAGGATGGGCGGGGAGCTGTTTTTT. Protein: CASSGLPGRMGGELFF.

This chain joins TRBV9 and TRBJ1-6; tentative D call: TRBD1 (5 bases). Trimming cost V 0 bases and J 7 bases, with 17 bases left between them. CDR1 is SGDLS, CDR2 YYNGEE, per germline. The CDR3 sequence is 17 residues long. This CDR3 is CASSVGFNPEGNSPLHF. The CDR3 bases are TGTGCCAGCAGCGTAGGTTTCAACCCTGAGGGGAATTCACCCCTCCACTTT. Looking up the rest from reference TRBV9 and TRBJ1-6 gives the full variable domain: DSGVTQTPKHLITATGQRVTLRCSPRSGDLSVYWYQQSLDQGLQFLIQYYNGEERAKGNILERFSAQQFPDLHSELNLSSLELGDSALYFCASSVGFNPEGNSPLHFGNGTRLTVT.

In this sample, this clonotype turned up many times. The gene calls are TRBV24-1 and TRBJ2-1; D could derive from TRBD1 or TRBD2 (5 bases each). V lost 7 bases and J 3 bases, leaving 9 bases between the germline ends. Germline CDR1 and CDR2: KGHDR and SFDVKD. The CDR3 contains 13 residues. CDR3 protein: CATRGEGYNEQFF. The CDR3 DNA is TGTGCCACCAGGGGGGAAGGCTACAATGAGCAGTTCTTC.

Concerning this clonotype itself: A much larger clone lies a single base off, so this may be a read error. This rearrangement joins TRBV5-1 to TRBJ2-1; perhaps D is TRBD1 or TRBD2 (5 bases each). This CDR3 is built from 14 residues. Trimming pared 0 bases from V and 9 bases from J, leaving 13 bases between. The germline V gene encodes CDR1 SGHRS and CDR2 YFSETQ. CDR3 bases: TGCGCCAGCAGCTTGGCAGGCAGGGAGAGTGAGCAGTTCTTC. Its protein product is CASSLAGRESEQFF.

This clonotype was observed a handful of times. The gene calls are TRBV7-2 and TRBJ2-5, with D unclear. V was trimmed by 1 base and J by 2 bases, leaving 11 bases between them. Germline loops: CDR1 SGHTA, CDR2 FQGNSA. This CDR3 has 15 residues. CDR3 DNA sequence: TGTGCCAGCAGCTTAGTGGTGGGCCCGCAAGAGACCCAGTACTTC. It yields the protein CASSLVVGPQETQYF.

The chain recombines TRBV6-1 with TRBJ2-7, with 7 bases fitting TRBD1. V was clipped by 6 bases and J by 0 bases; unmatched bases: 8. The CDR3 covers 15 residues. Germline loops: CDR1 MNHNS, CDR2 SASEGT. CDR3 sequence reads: CASRPLGQNSYEQYF. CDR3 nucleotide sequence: TGTGCCAGCAGACCCTTGGGACAGAACTCCTACGAGCAGTACTTC.

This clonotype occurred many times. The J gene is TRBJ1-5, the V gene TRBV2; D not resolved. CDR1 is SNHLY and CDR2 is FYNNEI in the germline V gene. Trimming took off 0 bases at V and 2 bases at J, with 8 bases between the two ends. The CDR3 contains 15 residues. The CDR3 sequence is CASSEAGRRNQPQHF. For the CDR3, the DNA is TGTGCCAGCAGTGAAGCAGGTCGGCGCAATCAGCCCCAGCATTTT.

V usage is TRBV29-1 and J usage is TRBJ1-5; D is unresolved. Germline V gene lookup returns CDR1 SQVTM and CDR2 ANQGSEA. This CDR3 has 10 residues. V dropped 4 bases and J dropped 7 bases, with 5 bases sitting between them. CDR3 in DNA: TGCAGCGTTGGTAAACAGCCCCAGCATTTT. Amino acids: CSVGKQPQHF. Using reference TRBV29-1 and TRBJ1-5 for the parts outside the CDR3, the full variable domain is SAVISQKPSRDICQRGTSLTIQCQVDSQVTMMFWYRQQPGQSLTLIATANQGSEATYESGFVIDKFPISRPNLTFSTLTVSNMSPEDSSIYLCSVGKQPQHFGDGTRLSIL.

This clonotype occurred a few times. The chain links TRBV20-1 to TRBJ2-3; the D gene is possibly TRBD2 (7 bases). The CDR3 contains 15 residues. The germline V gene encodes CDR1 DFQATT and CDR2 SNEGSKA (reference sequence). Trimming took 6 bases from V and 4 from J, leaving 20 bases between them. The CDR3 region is CSASRGRESADTQYF. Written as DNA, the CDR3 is TGCAGTGCCAGTAGGGGGAGGGAGTCTGCAGATACGCAGTATTTT.

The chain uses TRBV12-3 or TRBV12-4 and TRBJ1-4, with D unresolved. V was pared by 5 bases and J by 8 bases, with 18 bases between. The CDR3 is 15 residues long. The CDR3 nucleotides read TGTGCCAGCAGTCCGTCCAGGAGAGGAGAGGAAAAACTGTTTTTT. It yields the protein CASSPSRRGEEKLFF.

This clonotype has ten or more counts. The CDR3 protein is CACTSGRASNEQFF. In DNA form, the CDR3 reads TGTGCCTGTACTAGCGGGAGGGCCAGCAATGAGCAGTTCTTC. The V gene is TRBV30, the J gene TRBJ2-1; 13 nucleotides match TRBD2. CDR3 size: 14 residues. The germline V gene encodes CDR1 GTSNPN and CDR2 SVGIG (reference sequence). Trimming took 6 bases from V and 6 from J; bases not matched to a gene: 5.